The TCR beta chain under discussion was sequenced for a study of control samples from healthy donors and cancer patients. Sequencing was performed with immunoSEQ multiplex PCR; in TCRdb, only in-frame clones are kept and a portion is missing. Of 250,000 to 300,000 clones listed, roughly 87% are singletons. This clone was recorded a few times. V was cut by 4 bases and J by 5 bases, with 12 bases left in between. Germline V gene lookup returns CDR1 SGHRS and CDR2 YFSETQ. The CDR3 sequence is 13 residues long. The rearrangement uses TRBV5-1 and TRBJ1-1; a weak D match, TRBD1 (5 bases). The source material was PBMCs. This TCR was recovered from a woman aged 55-69 years with lung cancer. DNA of the CDR3: TGCGCCAGCAGCCCAGACAGTTGGACTGAAGCTTTCTTT. Amino acids: CASSPDSWTEAFF. Together with reference TRBV5-1 and TRBJ1-1, the CDR3 gives the full variable domain: KAGVTQTPRYLIKTRGQQVTLSCSPISGHRSVSWYQQTPGQGLQFLFEYFSETQRNKGNFPGRFSGRQFSNSRSEMNVSTLELGDSALYLCASSPDSWTEAFFGQGTRLTVV.